One sample yielded the 8 T cell receptor beta chains listed below, sequenced in a study of blood T cell repertoires in COVID-19. Using immunoSEQ multiplex PCR, the repertoire was profiled, and TCRdb retains in-frame clones only, with some absent. The sample carries about 190,000 clones, approximately 82% recorded once. Sequencing was done on a sample of peripheral blood. The source of these receptors is a man over 45 with active or convalescent COVID-19.

Comments on this clone: Other nucleotide sequences from this sample produce the same CDR3. This chain joins TRBV6-2 or TRBV6-3 and TRBJ1-2, with D tentatively TRBD1 (5 bases). The CDR3 runs to 13 residues. The V gene lost 2 bases and the J gene lost 6 bases, with 10 bases spanning the gap. Germline-derived CDR1 and CDR2 are MNHEY and SVGEGT. CDR3 region: CASSYGAGHGYTF. The CDR3 bases are TGTGCCAGCAGTTACGGGGCAGGCCATGGCTACACCTTC.

The genes are TRBV6-5 and TRBJ1-1, with D possibly TRBD1 on 5 matching bases. V lost 6 bases, J lost 7 bases, and 18 bases lay in between. This CDR3 comprises 14 residues. Germline values: CDR1 MNHEY, CDR2 SVGAGI. The DNA of the CDR3 is TGTGCCAGCAGCATCTCAACAGGTTGGGGTGAAGCTTTCTTT. The encoded protein is CASSISTGWGEAFF.

The genes are TRBV27 and TRBJ1-1; 9 bases map to TRBD1. J was trimmed by 1 base and V by 7 bases; bases with no gene match: 7. This CDR3 is 15 amino acids long. Germline V gene lookup returns CDR1 MNHEY and CDR2 SMNVEV (reference sequence). CDR3 DNA: TGTGCCAGCACCCGGGGGACAGGGACGAACACTGAAGCTTTCTTT. Its protein product is CASTRGTGTNTEAFF.

V is TRBV21-1 and J is TRBJ2-1; TRBD1 is the table's D call, not checked against the DNA. TRBV21-1 is marked as a pseudogene. The CDR3 is made up of 17 amino acids. CDR3 protein: CASSTSMRQGARDEQFF. The CDR3 DNA reads as TGTGCCAGCAGCACCTCAATGAGGCAGGGGGCAAGGGATGAGCAGTTCTTC.

The chain links TRBV24-1 to TRBJ2-2, with D perhaps matching TRBD1 (5 bases). Germline lookup yields CDR1 KGHDR and CDR2 SFDVKD. V was trimmed by 4 bases and J by 5 bases, leaving 13 bases between them. CDR3 length: 15 residues. The DNA for the CDR3 is TGTGCCACCAGTGACTCGGCGACAGCTACCGGGGAGCTGTTTTTT. Translating it yields CATSDSATATGELFF.

This clone was counted between two and nine times. DNA of the CDR3: TGTGCCAGCAGCGAAGGGACAGGGGCTTTAGGTGAGCAGTACTTC. It translates to CASSEGTGALGEQYF. The chain carries TRBV7-2 and TRBJ2-7, with 10 bases identical to TRBD1. Germline assignment: CDR1 SGHTA and CDR2 FQGNSA. V lost 5 bases to trimming and J lost 7 bases; unmatched junction nucleotides: 11. This CDR3 contains 15 residues.

The V call is TRBV7-6, the J call TRBJ1-2, with D uncertain. V shed 5 bases and J shed 8 bases, with 21 bases lying between them. CDR3 length: 15 amino acids. Germline-derived CDR1 and CDR2 are SGHVS and FNYEAQ. The CDR3 loop reads CASSPRVGRLEGYTF. Written as DNA, the CDR3 is TGTGCCAGCAGCCCCCGAGTAGGCAGGTTAGAAGGCTACACCTTC.

This clone was counted ten times or more. V usage is TRBV11-2 and J usage is TRBJ2-7; a possible D gene is TRBD1 (5 bases). Germline lookup yields CDR1 SGHAT and CDR2 FQNNGV. With 5 bases removed from V and 7 bases from J, the gap between germline ends came to 12 bases. The CDR3 is made up of 12 amino acids. The CDR3 DNA follows: TGTGCCAGCAGCCCGGCAGGGATAGAGCAGTACTTC. This gives the protein CASSPAGIEQYF.